Presented here are 28 T cell receptor beta chains from one specimen sequenced in a study of T cell changes during pregnancy in multiple sclerosis. TCRdb's table, derived via immunoSEQ multiplex PCR, lists solely in-frame clones and lacks some. Seen here are approximately 74,000 clones, 88% observed once, and the top ten hold 3% to 3.5%. Sequences were derived from peripheral blood, sampled before pregnancy. Every receptor here comes from a female donor with multiple sclerosis, enrolled in a pregnancy study.

The V gene is TRBV30, the J gene TRBJ2-1, with 11 bases identical to TRBD2. V gave up 2 bases and J gave up 4 bases; unmatched junction bases: 4. Germline CDR1 GTSNPN, CDR2 SVGIG (reference sequence). The CDR3 covers 15 residues. The CDR3 spells CAWSIAGGGYNEQFF. CDR3 nucleotides: TGTGCCTGGAGTATAGCGGGAGGGGGATACAATGAGCAGTTCTTC. Full variable domain (remainder filled in from reference TRBV30 and TRBJ2-1): SQTIHQWPATLVQPVGSPLSLECTVEGTSNPNLYWYRQAAGRGLQLLFYSVGIGQISSEVPQNLSASRPQDRQFILSSKKLLLSDSGFYLCAWSIAGGGYNEQFFGPGTRLTVL.

The gene calls are TRBV4-1 and TRBJ1-3; tentatively, D is TRBD1 (6 bases). V shed 0 bases and J shed 0 bases, with 15 bases lying between them. Germline V gene data show CDR1 as MGHRA and CDR2 as YSYEKL. The CDR3 has 18 residues. CDR3 sequence reads: CASSQERGGSYSGNTIYF. CDR3 nucleotide sequence: TGCGCCAGCAGCCAAGAAAGAGGGGGAAGTTACTCTGGAAACACCATATATTTT.

This chain links TRBV4-1 with TRBJ1-2; D uncertain. The CDR3 is made up of 15 amino acids. V lost 0 bases and J lost 4, with 12 bases in between. Germline lookup yields CDR1 MGHRA and CDR2 YSYEKL. CDR3 loop: CASSQDPLPPYGYTF. In nucleotides, the CDR3 is TGCGCCAGCAGCCAAGACCCCCTACCCCCCTATGGCTACACCTTC.

The rearrangement joins TRBV6-1 to TRBJ2-3; D is possibly TRBD1 (6 bases). The length of the CDR3 is 15 residues. In germline, CDR1 is MNHNS, CDR2 SASEGT. V lost 2 bases, J lost 4 bases, and 13 bases lay in between. As DNA, the CDR3 is TGTGCCAGCAGTGAACCCCAGGGGTGGCCAGATACGCAGTATTTT. This sequence encodes CASSEPQGWPDTQYF.

The chain uses TRBV5-8 and TRBJ2-3; perhaps TRBD1 as D (5 bases). CDR3 length: 11 residues. With 4 bases removed from V and 10 bases from J, the gap between germline ends came to 10 bases. Germline assignment: CDR1 SGHTS and CDR2 YDEGEE. The CDR3 nucleotides are TGTGCCAGCAGCCCACAAGGGGCGCAGTATTTT. It encodes CASSPQGAQYF.

V usage is TRBV4-3 and J usage is TRBJ1-2, with 7 bases fitting TRBD1. V trimming: 3 bases; J trimming: 8 bases; junction bases outside the gene matches: 6. Looked up from germline, CDR1 is LGHNA and CDR2 is YSLEER. This CDR3 spans 13 amino acids. In DNA, the CDR3 is TGCGCCAGCAGCCAGTGGCAGGGGGGCGGCTACACCTTC. Amino acid sequence: CASSQWQGGGYTF.

This clone was seen just once. The chain couples TRBV6-1 to TRBJ2-2, with 10 nucleotides matching TRBD1. Trimming removed 2 bases from V and 3 bases from J; junction bases left unmatched: 3. Germline-derived CDR1 and CDR2 are MNHNS and SASEGT. The CDR3 is 16 residues long. The CDR3 loop reads CASSEYGTGDTGELFF. The CDR3, as DNA: TGTGCCAGCAGTGAATACGGGACAGGGGACACCGGGGAGCTGTTTTTT.

The V and J genes are TRBV5-1 and TRBJ1-4; D might be TRBD1 (6 bases). This CDR3 has 14 residues. Per germline, CDR1 SGHRS and CDR2 YFSETQ. V lost 6 bases and J lost 4, with 13 bases in between. The CDR3 loop is CASKWGQDNEKLFF. The CDR3 region has the DNA TGCGCCAGCAAGTGGGGACAAGATAATGAAAAACTGTTTTTT.

The chain links TRBV30 to TRBJ2-1; 13 nucleotides match TRBD2. The CDR3 has 16 amino acids. Trimming cost V 0 bases and J 4 bases; bases outside gene matches: 3. The germline V gene has CDR1 GTSNPN and CDR2 SVGIG (reference sequence). CDR3 protein: CAWSVLAGGPYNEQFF. DNA for the CDR3: TGTGCCTGGAGTGTACTAGCGGGAGGGCCTTACAATGAGCAGTTCTTC. The full variable domain, rest sourced from reference TRBV30 and TRBJ2-1, is SQTIHQWPATLVQPVGSPLSLECTVEGTSNPNLYWYRQAAGRGLQLLFYSVGIGQISSEVPQNLSASRPQDRQFILSSKKLLLSDSGFYLCAWSVLAGGPYNEQFFGPGTRLTVL.

The V and J genes are TRBV2 and TRBJ2-7, with TRBD2 identical over 8 bases. The ends lost 2 bases at V and 13 bases at J; junction bases unmatched: 4. The germline V gene has CDR1 SNHLY and CDR2 FYNNEI. The CDR3 contains 11 residues. In DNA, the CDR3 is TGTGCCAGCAGTGAAAAGCGGGAGACTTACTTC. Its translation: CASSEKRETYF. The full variable domain, its missing parts supplied by reference TRBV2 and TRBJ2-7, is EPEVTQTPSHQVTQMGQEVILRCVPISNHLYFYWYRQILGQKVEFLVSFYNNEISEKSEIFDDQFSVERPDGSNFTLKIRSTKLEDSAMYFCASSEKRETYFGPGTRLTVT.

This sequence joins TRBV4-1 and TRBJ2-5; D ambiguous. The germline V gene encodes CDR1 MGHRA and CDR2 YSYEKL. Deletions cut 4 bases from V and 5 bases from J, with 17 bases between. The CDR3 is made up of 15 amino acids. CDR3 region: CASSPDRRVRETQYF. CDR3 nucleotide sequence: TGCGCCAGCAGCCCAGATCGGAGAGTCCGGGAGACCCAGTACTTC.

This chain connects TRBV5-1 to TRBJ2-5; 11 bases agree with TRBD2. The V gene end was trimmed by 5 bases and the J gene end by 4 bases; junction bases not matched to a gene: 19. CDR3 length equals 19 residues. CDR1 SGHRS and CDR2 YFSETQ come from the germline V gene. CDR3 DNA sequence: TGCGCCAGCAGTTCTCTTAACACGCCGGGACTAGCGGTAAGAGAGACCCAGTACTTC. It codes for CASSSLNTPGLAVRETQYF.

This clone has only a few counts. The genes are TRBV30 and TRBJ1-2, with unresolved D. CDR1 is GTSNPN, CDR2 SVGIG, per germline (reference sequence). V shed 3 bases and J shed 5 bases, with 13 bases lying between them. The CDR3 is 13 amino acids. CDR3 amino acids: CAWSVPLTYGYTF. Written as DNA, the CDR3 is TGTGCCTGGAGCGTGCCATTGACATATGGCTACACCTTC.

The chain links TRBV6-1 to TRBJ2-4; 11 bases line up with TRBD1. V was pared by 2 bases and J by 7 bases, with 10 bases of the junction left unmatched. The CDR3 has 17 amino acids. The germline V gene has CDR1 MNHNS and CDR2 SASEGT. In nucleotides, the CDR3 is TGTGCCAGCAGTGAAAGTAATGCCGGACAGGGGGCGAACATTCAGTACTTC. This encodes CASSESNAGQGANIQYF.

The J gene is TRBJ2-1, the V gene TRBV6-5; 13 nucleotides agree with TRBD2. Per germline, CDR1 MNHEY and CDR2 SVGAGI. The CDR3 loop spans 15 amino acids. The J segment lost 9 bases and the V segment lost 5 bases, leaving 7 bases of the junction unmatched. CDR3 residues: CASSRRTSGGFEQFF. In nucleotides, the CDR3 is TGTGCCAGCAGTCGACGGACTAGCGGGGGATTTGAGCAGTTCTTC.

Only one count was recorded for this clone. V usage is TRBV5-1 and J usage is TRBJ2-3, with D perhaps matching TRBD2 (6 bases). Germline V gene data show CDR1 as SGHRS and CDR2 as YFSETQ. The V end lost 3 bases, the J end lost 3 bases, and 17 bases lay between the germline ends. The CDR3 has 16 amino acids. The CDR3 DNA sequence: TGCGCCAGCAGCTCCGGGACTCCATCAGGGACAGATACGCAGTATTTT. This sequence encodes CASSSGTPSGTDTQYF.

V and J are TRBV5-1 and TRBJ2-6; TRBD1 matches at 9 bases. V was clipped by 2 bases and J by 4 bases; unmatched bases: 10. This CDR3 is 18 amino acids long. Germline CDR1 reads SGHRS; CDR2 reads YFSETQ. CDR3 amino acids: CASSFYTGTGLGANVLTF. The CDR3, as DNA: TGCGCCAGCAGCTTCTATACCGGGACAGGGCTCGGGGCCAACGTCCTGACTTTC.

The chain links TRBV5-5 to TRBJ2-7; 9 positions match TRBD2. Trimming cost V 0 bases and J 10 bases; bases outside gene matches: 5. The CDR3 is made up of 13 amino acids. CDR1 is SGHKS and CDR2 is YYEKEE in the germline V gene (reference sequence). CDR3 sequence (DNA): TGTGCCAGCAGCTTGGAAGCGGGAGGTTCCCAGTACTTC. It encodes CASSLEAGGSQYF.

The V and J genes are TRBV29-1 and TRBJ1-1, with a possible D match to TRBD1 (6 bases). V gave up 1 base and J gave up 0 bases, with 12 bases separating them. CDR1 and CDR2 (germline): SQVTM, ANQGSEA. The CDR3 is 15 amino acids. CDR3 nucleotides: TGCAGCGTTGAAGGGGGGCAGCTGATGAACACTGAAGCTTTCTTT. This sequence encodes CSVEGGQLMNTEAFF. The full variable domain, rest sourced from reference TRBV29-1 and TRBJ1-1, is SAVISQKPSRDICQRGTSLTIQCQVDSQVTMMFWYRQQPGQSLTLIATANQGSEATYESGFVIDKFPISRPNLTFSTLTVSNMSPEDSSIYLCSVEGGQLMNTEAFFGQGTRLTVV.

The DNA for the CDR3 is TGTGCCAGCGAAGGGGACATCACCCTCTACGAGCAGTACTTC. It encodes CASEGDITLYEQYF. This chain uses TRBV2 with TRBJ2-7; D perhaps matches TRBD1 (6 bases). The V and J ends lost 8 bases and 3 bases respectively, with 17 bases between them. The CDR3 covers 14 residues. The V gene's germline CDR1 is SNHLY and CDR2 FYNNEI.

V usage is TRBV29-1 and J usage is TRBJ2-5; D is unresolved. The DNA end is more similar to TRBJ2-7, so the J call may be wrong. Germline V gene data show CDR1 as SQVTM and CDR2 as ANQGSEA. The CDR3 runs 12 residues. The CDR3 is CSVEVADYEQYF. The CDR3 DNA follows: TGCAGCGTTGAAGTAGCTGATTACGAGCAGTACTTC.

V gene TRBV14 combines with J gene TRBJ1-2, with TRBD1 matching 11 bases. J lost 5 bases, V lost 1 base, and 3 bases had no gene match. Germline loops: CDR1 SGHDN, CDR2 FVKESK. The CDR3 loop spans 15 amino acids. CDR3 DNA sequence: TGTGCCAGCAGCCAAGCCGGGACAGGGGGTTATGGCTACACCTTC. Protein: CASSQAGTGGYGYTF.

The chain is built from TRBV7-3 and TRBJ2-2, with TRBD2 identical over 9 bases. This CDR3 contains 17 residues. The germline gives CDR1 SGHTA, CDR2 FQGTGA. J gave up 4 bases and V 1 base, and 7 bases lay outside the gene matches. The CDR3 loop is CASSLSTLAGSTGELFF. As DNA, the CDR3 is TGTGCCAGCAGCTTAAGCACCCTAGCGGGGTCCACCGGGGAGCTGTTTTTT.

The chain employs TRBV4-2 and TRBJ1-1; no reliable D call. The germline V and J ends were trimmed by 0 bases and 3 bases, with 8 bases remaining between them. The CDR3 consists of 14 residues. The V gene's germline CDR1 is LGHNA and CDR2 YNFKEQ. CDR3 DNA: TGTGCCAGCAGCCAAGATAATTTCTACACTGAAGCTTTCTTT. Encoded protein: CASSQDNFYTEAFF.

This clone was counted between two and nine times. This rearrangement joins TRBV6-1 to TRBJ1-1; D unresolved. The CDR3 has 10 amino acids. Germline V gene sequence: CDR1 MNHNS, CDR2 SASEGT. Trimming removed 2 bases from V and 12 bases from J, with 7 bases in between. Here the CDR3 reads CASSESLSFF. DNA of the CDR3: TGTGCCAGCAGTGAATCGTTGTCTTTCTTT.

The J gene is TRBJ1-5, the V gene TRBV7-9, with 7 bases identical to TRBD1. V trimming: 4 bases; J trimming: 4 bases; junction bases outside the gene matches: 19. This CDR3 region has 19 residues. Germline V lookup: CDR1 SEHNR, CDR2 FQNEAQ (reference sequence). The CDR3 DNA reads as TGTGCCAGCAGCTCGTGGGCCGACAGGGAGACGGGCCCGAATCAGCCCCAGCATTTT. It yields the protein CASSSWADRETGPNQPQHF.

DNA for the CDR3: TGTGCCAGCAGCGTAGCGAGCGGCGGCGAGACCCAGTACTTC. It is translated as CASSVASGGETQYF. This chain links TRBV9 with TRBJ2-5, with D maybe TRBD2 (5 bases). V was trimmed by 0 bases and J by 5 bases, leaving 11 bases between them. The V gene's germline CDR1 is SGDLS and CDR2 YYNGEE. The CDR3 sequence is 14 residues long.

V usage is TRBV5-4 and J usage is TRBJ1-1; possible D gene TRBD1, 6 bases. Germline V gives CDR1 SGHNT, CDR2 YYREEE (reference sequence). V shed 2 bases and J shed 6 bases, with 17 bases lying between them. CDR3 length: 15 residues. CDR3 loop: CASSFSQGQGSEAFF. In DNA, the CDR3 is TGTGCCAGCAGCTTTTCTCAGGGGCAAGGGTCTGAAGCTTTCTTT.